This T cell receptor (beta chain) was captured by sequencing in a study of blood T cell repertoires in COVID-19. Sequencing was performed with immunoSEQ multiplex PCR; in TCRdb, only in-frame clones are kept and a portion is missing. The data contain about 480,000 clones, approximately 91% of them seen just once; the ten biggest clones take up approximately 8%. This CDR3 region has 14 residues. Germline values: CDR1 SNHLY, CDR2 FYNNEI. V lost 6 bases, J lost 5 bases, and 9 bases stayed unmatched. The chain recombines TRBV2 with TRBJ2-5; the match to TRBD1 covers 7 bases. This receptor was obtained from a woman aged 60-75 years who had recovered from COVID-19. Sequencing input: PBMCs or T cells enriched from blood (not recorded which). This chain's CDR3 is CASSQTGIMETQYF. In DNA form, the CDR3 reads TGTGCCAGCAGCCAGACAGGGATTATGGAGACCCAGTACTTC.